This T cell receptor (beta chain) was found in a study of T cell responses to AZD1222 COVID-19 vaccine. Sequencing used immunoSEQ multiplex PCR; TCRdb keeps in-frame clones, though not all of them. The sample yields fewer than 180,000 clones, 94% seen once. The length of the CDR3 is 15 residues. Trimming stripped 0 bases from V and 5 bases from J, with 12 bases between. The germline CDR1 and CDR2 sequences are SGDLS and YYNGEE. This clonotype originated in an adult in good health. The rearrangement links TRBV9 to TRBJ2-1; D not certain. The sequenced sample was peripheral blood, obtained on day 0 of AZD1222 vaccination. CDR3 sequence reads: CASSVDGGNHNEQFF. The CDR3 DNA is TGTGCCAGCAGCGTAGACGGTGGGAATCACAATGAGCAGTTCTTC. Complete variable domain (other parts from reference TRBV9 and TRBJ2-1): DSGVTQTPKHLITATGQRVTLRCSPRSGDLSVYWYQQSLDQGLQFLIQYYNGEERAKGNILERFSAQQFPDLHSELNLSSLELGDSALYFCASSVDGGNHNEQFFGPGTRLTVL.